Listed below are T cell receptor beta chains from one sample, sequenced in a study of regulatory T cells in long-lasting Graves disease. TCRdb reprocessed the multiplex PCR reads with MiXCR, giving one entry per CDR3 protein. The repertoire holds about half a million distinct CDR3 sequences, with 9.5% to 15% as singletons. The same sample was also studied in work on T cells in Graves' hyperthyroidism and ophthalmopathy.

This sample comprised peripheral blood mononuclear cells (PBMCs), obtained at new diagnosis, from a patient treated with antithyroid drugs. The receptor source for this set is a woman aged 25 to 39 with Graves disease. Each CDR3 is given with its conserved first and last residue. The D gene is left open where the match is weak. Only some rows state a clone size, as once, few, many or a class for expanded clones.

J: TRBJ2-5
D: NA
size: NA
V: TRBV10-2
DNA: TGCGCCAGCAGTGGCTTAGGGTGGAGGCAGAAAGAGACCCAGTACTTC
CDR3: CASSGLGWRQKETQYF

J: TRBJ2-3
D: NA
size: many
V: TRBV6-1
DNA: TGTGCCAGCAGGTTTACCCCCAGGGACAGCACAGATACGCAGTATTTT
CDR3: CASRFTPRDSTDTQYF

J: TRBJ2-7
D: NA
size: few
V: TRBV7-2
DNA: TGTGCCAGCAGCGCTGGAGATATTTACGAGCAGTACTTC
CDR3: CASSAGDIYEQYF

J: TRBJ1-2
D: TRBD1
size: NA
V: TRBV7-9
DNA: TGTGCCAGCAGCAAGGACAGGGCCTATGGCTACACCTTC
CDR3: CASSKDRAYGYTF

J: TRBJ2-1
D: TRBD2
size: many
V: TRBV11-3
DNA: TGTGCCAGCAGCTTAGTCCGAGGACTAGCGGACAATGAGCAGTTCTTC
CDR3: CASSLVRGLADNEQFF

J: TRBJ1-2
D: NA
size: many
V: TRBV18
DNA: TGTGCCAGCTCACTAAAACGCTGGCAGGGCTACACCTTC
CDR3: CASSLKRWQGYTF

J: TRBJ2-7
D: NA
size: many
V: TRBV2
DNA: TGTGCCAGCAGTGAAGGGTTCTCCGAGCAGTACTTC
CDR3: CASSEGFSEQYF

J: TRBJ1-2
D: TRBD1
size: NA
V: TRBV12-3/TRBV12-4
DNA: TGTGCCAGCAGTCCACCGACAGGGGGAGTAGGGGGCTACACCTTC
CDR3: CASSPPTGGVGGYTF

J: TRBJ1-5
D: TRBD1
size: NA
V: TRBV19
DNA: TGTGCCAGCGCCATACTGGGACAGGGGGGAAATCAGCCCCAGCATTTT
CDR3: CASAILGQGGNQPQHF

J: TRBJ2-7
D: NA
size: few
V: TRBV19
DNA: TGTGCCAGTAGTATGGGACACCCGAAATACTACGAGCAGTACTTC
CDR3: CASSMGHPKYYEQYF

J: TRBJ2-7
D: TRBD2
size: many
V: TRBV18
DNA: TGTGCCAGCAGCCCGGGGGGGACCCCCTACGAGCAGTACTTC
CDR3: CASSPGGTPYEQYF

J: TRBJ2-5
D: TRBD2
size: NA
V: TRBV7-2
DNA: TGTGCCAGCAGCTTAGTGCCAGCGGGAGTAGAGACCCAGTACTTC
CDR3: CASSLVPAGVETQYF

J: TRBJ1-2
D: TRBD1
size: NA
V: TRBV13
DNA: TGTGCCAGCAGCTCGAGGGACAGGAGGGGCTATGGCTACACCTTC
CDR3: CASSSRDRRGYGYTF

J: TRBJ2-4
D: TRBD1
size: few
V: TRBV4-1
DNA: TGCGCCAGCAGCCAAGCCTTGCAGGGGGCCGCCAAAAACATTCAGTACTTC
CDR3: CASSQALQGAAKNIQYF

J: TRBJ2-1
D: TRBD2
size: many
V: TRBV6-2/TRBV6-3
DNA: TGTGCCAGCAGTGCGGCTGCTCGAGGACTAGCGGGAGCCTGGGTTAGTGATGATGAGCAGTTCTTC
CDR3: CASSAAARGLAGAWVSDDEQFF

J: TRBJ2-7
D: TRBD1
size: many
V: TRBV28
DNA: TGTGCCAGCAGTTTATGCTGGGGTGGGGTGTATTGGGACAGCCTCTACGAGCAGTACTTC
CDR3: CASSLCWGGVYWDSLYEQYF

J: TRBJ1-1
D: NA
size: many
V: TRBV5-1
DNA: TGCGCCAGCAGCCTTAGACCGGGAATGAACACTGAAGCTTTCTTT
CDR3: CASSLRPGMNTEAFF

J: TRBJ1-4
D: NA
size: NA
V: TRBV11-2
DNA: TGTGCCAGCAGCCCCTCCCCCCGGGGAAGAGCTAATGAAAAACTGTTTTTT
CDR3: CASSPSPRGRANEKLFF

J: TRBJ2-1
D: NA
size: many
V: TRBV24-1
DNA: TGTGCCACCAGTGATTTACAACGTTCCGGGGAACTTGAGCAGTTCTTC
CDR3: CATSDLQRSGELEQFF

J: TRBJ2-7
D: NA
size: NA
V: TRBV14
DNA: TGTGCCAGCAAGAGAGAACCGGGGGAGCAGTACTTC
CDR3: CASKREPGEQYF

J: TRBJ2-7
D: TRBD2
size: many
V: TRBV7-2
DNA: TGTGCCAGCAGCTTAGAAGCGCTAGCGGGAAATTACGAGCAGTACTTC
CDR3: CASSLEALAGNYEQYF

J: TRBJ2-3
D: NA
size: NA
V: TRBV20-1
DNA: TGCAGTGCTAGAGAGGGGCACACAGATACGCAGTATTTT
CDR3: CSAREGHTDTQYF

J: TRBJ2-1
D: TRBD2
size: NA
V: TRBV5-1
DNA: TGCGCCAGCAGCCTCGGGACTAGGGTAGGCAATGGGCAGTTCTTC
CDR3: CASSLGTRVGNGQFF

J: TRBJ2-7
D: TRBD1
size: NA
V: TRBV20-1
DNA: TGCAGTGCTAGGAGGACAGGGGTTACCTACGAGCAGTACTTC
CDR3: CSARRTGVTYEQYF

J: TRBJ2-7
D: NA
size: few
V: TRBV6-1
DNA: TGTGCCAGCAGCGTCAAATACGAGCAGTACTTC
CDR3: CASSVKYEQYF

J: TRBJ1-5
D: NA
size: few
V: TRBV24-1
DNA: TGTGCCACCAGTGATCGATCCACAGATAGCAATCAGCCCCAGCATTTT
CDR3: CATSDRSTDSNQPQHF

J: TRBJ2-2
D: TRBD1
size: many
V: TRBV20-1
DNA: TGCAGTGCTAGAGATCCAGGGGGTCCGAACACCGGGGAGCTGTTTTTT
CDR3: CSARDPGGPNTGELFF

J: TRBJ2-3
D: TRBD2
size: many
V: TRBV28
DNA: TGTGCCAGCAGTTCTCGGCGGGAGCTGTCAGATACGCAGTATTTT
CDR3: CASSSRRELSDTQYF

J: TRBJ2-3
D: NA
size: many
V: TRBV30
DNA: TGTGCCTGGAGTGTAAGTCCGAGCACAGATACGCAGTATTTT
CDR3: CAWSVSPSTDTQYF

J: TRBJ2-1
D: TRBD2
size: NA
V: TRBV15
DNA: TGTGCCACCAGTTGGGGGGCTAGCGGGAGGAATGAGCAGTTCTTC
CDR3: CATSWGASGRNEQFF

J: TRBJ1-3
D: NA
size: many
V: TRBV20-1
DNA: TGCAGTGCTGACCTACAAGGCTCTGGAAACACCATATATTTT
CDR3: CSADLQGSGNTIYF

J: TRBJ1-6
D: NA
size: many
V: TRBV6-5
DNA: TGTGCCAGCAGTTGGGGACCGACTGGGGGTTCACCCCTCCACTTT
CDR3: CASSWGPTGGSPLHF

J: TRBJ2-7
D: TRBD1
size: NA
V: TRBV20-1
DNA: TGCAGTGCTAGGGGGACAGTATTAGACTCCTACGAGCAGTACTTC
CDR3: CSARGTVLDSYEQYF

J: TRBJ2-7
D: TRBD2
size: many
V: TRBV6-1
DNA: TGTGCCAGCAGTGAAGCTAGCGGGGTAAGCGAGCAGTACTTC
CDR3: CASSEASGVSEQYF

J: TRBJ2-7
D: NA
size: many
V: TRBV29-1
DNA: TGCAGCGTTGGCCAGGGGACTGCTGAGGAGCAGTACTTC
CDR3: CSVGQGTAEEQYF

J: TRBJ2-3
D: NA
size: many
V: TRBV3-1
DNA: TGTGCCAGCAGCCAAGATCTCCTCCGCACAGATACGCAGTATTTT
CDR3: CASSQDLLRTDTQYF

J: TRBJ2-7
D: NA
size: many
V: TRBV20-1
DNA: TGCAGTGTTCCGGGATCCTACGAGCAGTACTTC
CDR3: CSVPGSYEQYF

J: TRBJ1-1
D: NA
size: many
V: TRBV7-9
DNA: TGTGCCAGCATCAATAGGGGGGCGTTTATGGTCACTGAAGCTTTCTTT
CDR3: CASINRGAFMVTEAFF

J: TRBJ2-1
D: NA
size: NA
V: TRBV25-1
DNA: TGTGCCAGCAGTGAATACTATAAAGCTTACAATGAGCAGTTCTTC
CDR3: CASSEYYKAYNEQFF

J: TRBJ1-4
D: NA
size: few
V: TRBV6-6
DNA: TGTGCCAGCAGTTACTCGATGGCAGGGTCCTCTGAAAAACTGTTTTTT
CDR3: CASSYSMAGSSEKLFF

J: TRBJ2-5
D: TRBD2
size: many
V: TRBV12-5
DNA: TGTGCTAGTGGCCCGGGGGGGGTAGCGGGAGTGGAGGAGACCCAGTACTTC
CDR3: CASGPGGVAGVEETQYF

J: TRBJ1-1
D: NA
size: many
V: TRBV30
DNA: TGTGCCTGGAGCTCCGAAGGGGGGATCACTGAAGCTTTCTTT
CDR3: CAWSSEGGITEAFF

J: TRBJ1-1
D: NA
size: few
V: TRBV28
DNA: TGTGCCAGCAGTTTATCAGGAAGTCGGGAGGCTTTCTTT
CDR3: CASSLSGSREAFF

J: TRBJ2-1
D: TRBD2
size: many
V: TRBV20-1
DNA: TGCAGTGCTAGAGGAGCGGGAGGGCCGTATGAGCAGTTCTTC
CDR3: CSARGAGGPYEQFF

J: TRBJ2-5
D: NA
size: few
V: TRBV19
DNA: TGTGCCAGTAGTATGGGGCGGTTCGGGGAGACCCAGTACTTC
CDR3: CASSMGRFGETQYF

J: TRBJ2-5
D: NA
size: many
V: TRBV11-3
DNA: TGTGCCAGCAGCTTTTCTTTGTACCAAGAGACCCAGTACTTC
CDR3: CASSFSLYQETQYF

J: TRBJ1-1
D: NA
size: NA
V: TRBV7-2
DNA: TGTGCCAGCAGCTTAATCCCGAACACTGAAGCTTTCTTT
CDR3: CASSLIPNTEAFF

J: TRBJ2-5
D: NA
size: few
V: TRBV12-3/TRBV12-4
DNA: TGTGCCAGCAGTTTTGACGGGACAATCCTGTTACCTTACTTC
CDR3: CASSFDGTILLPYF

J: TRBJ2-1
D: NA
size: NA
V: TRBV6-2/TRBV6-3
DNA: TGTGCCAGCAGTTACTCGATCACAGGACTAAGCAATGAGCAGTTCTTC
CDR3: CASSYSITGLSNEQFF

J: TRBJ1-1
D: TRBD1
size: NA
V: TRBV12-5
DNA: TGTGCTAGTGGTTTGGCAGGGGGCACTGAAGCTTTCTTT
CDR3: CASGLAGGTEAFF

J: TRBJ2-4
D: NA
size: many
V: TRBV20-1
DNA: TGCAGTGCTAGTAACCCGGCGGACGCCAAAAACATTCAGTACTTC
CDR3: CSASNPADAKNIQYF

J: TRBJ2-7
D: TRBD2
size: many
V: TRBV12-3/TRBV12-4
DNA: TGTGCCAGCAGTTCAAGCTTACGGGGACTAGCGGGAGAAAGCGAGCAGTACTTC
CDR3: CASSSSLRGLAGESEQYF

J: TRBJ1-1
D: NA
size: many
V: TRBV5-1
DNA: TGCGCCAGCAGCCCCATAACGGGGGCGGCGAACACTGAAGCTTTCTTT
CDR3: CASSPITGAANTEAFF

J: TRBJ2-1
D: TRBD1
size: many
V: TRBV28
DNA: TGTGCCAGCAGTCCTCTAACAGGGGTAATAGGAAGCAATGAGCAGTTCTTC
CDR3: CASSPLTGVIGSNEQFF

J: TRBJ1-2
D: NA
size: many
V: TRBV28
DNA: TGTGCCACTGAGCTTGGGGCTGCCCATCGAGGCTACACCTTC
CDR3: CATELGAAHRGYTF

J: TRBJ2-5
D: TRBD2
size: many
V: TRBV28
DNA: TGTGCCAGCAGTCGAGCGGGAGAAGAGACCCAGTACTTC
CDR3: CASSRAGEETQYF

J: TRBJ1-1
D: NA
size: NA
V: TRBV5-4
DNA: TGTGCCAGCAGCTCCGGACAGCAGTTTGAAGCTTTCTTT
CDR3: CASSSGQQFEAFF

J: TRBJ2-7
D: NA
size: many
V: TRBV2
DNA: TGTGCCAGCAGCGGGCAGAGGTCCGAGCAGTACTTC
CDR3: CASSGQRSEQYF

J: TRBJ2-3
D: NA
size: many
V: TRBV2
DNA: TGTGCCAGCAGTGAACGCGGGTGGCGAGATACGCAGTATTTT
CDR3: CASSERGWRDTQYF

J: TRBJ2-2
D: NA
size: many
V: TRBV19
DNA: TGTGCCAGTAGTAGTAATAGAAAAGACCCGACCGGGGAGCTGTTTTTT
CDR3: CASSSNRKDPTGELFF